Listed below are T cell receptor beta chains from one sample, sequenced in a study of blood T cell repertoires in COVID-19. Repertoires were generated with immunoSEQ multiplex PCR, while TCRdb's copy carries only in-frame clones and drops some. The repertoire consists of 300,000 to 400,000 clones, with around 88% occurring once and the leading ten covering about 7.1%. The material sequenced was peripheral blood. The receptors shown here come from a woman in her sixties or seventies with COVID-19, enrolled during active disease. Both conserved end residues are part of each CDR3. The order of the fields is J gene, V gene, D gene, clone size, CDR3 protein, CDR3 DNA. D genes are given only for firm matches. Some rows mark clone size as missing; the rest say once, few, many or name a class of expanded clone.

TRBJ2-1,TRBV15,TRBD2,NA,CATSSGGAAYNEQFF,TGTGCCACCAGCAGCGGGGGGGCCGCCTACAATGAGCAGTTCTTC
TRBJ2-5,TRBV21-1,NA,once,CASSKERGTSGGHPETQYF,TGTGCCAGCAGCAAAGAGAGGGGAACTAGCGGGGGGCACCCGGAGACCCAGTACTTC
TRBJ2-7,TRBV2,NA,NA,CASSFSGYEQYF,TGTGCCAGCAGCTTTTCCGGCTACGAGCAGTACTTC
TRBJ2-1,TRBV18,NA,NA,CASSPGWGVEQFF,TGTGCCAGCTCGCCAGGTTGGGGAGTTGAGCAGTTCTTC
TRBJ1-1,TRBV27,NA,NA,CASSLQGKAFF,TGTGCCAGCAGTTTACAGGGGAAAGCTTTCTTT
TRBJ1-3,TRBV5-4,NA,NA,CASSTLTAGPGNTIYF,TGTGCCAGCAGCACCCTGACCGCGGGCCCTGGAAACACCATATATTTT
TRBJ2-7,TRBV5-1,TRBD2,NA,CASSREGLPYEQYF,TGCGCCAGCAGCCGGGAGGGACTACCTTACGAGCAGTACTTC
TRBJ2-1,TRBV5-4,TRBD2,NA,CASSLASGGTLRSYNEQFF,TGTGCCAGCAGCTTGGCTAGCGGGGGGACTCTAAGATCCTACAATGAGCAGTTCTTC
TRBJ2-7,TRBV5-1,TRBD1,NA,CASRTGGEQYF,TGCGCCAGCAGAACAGGGGGTGAGCAGTACTTC
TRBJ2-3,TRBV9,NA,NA,CASSDSGNPSDTQYF,TGTGCCAGCAGTGATTCCGGGAACCCCTCCGATACGCAGTATTTT
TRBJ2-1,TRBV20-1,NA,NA,CSARADNEQFF,TGCAGTGCTAGGGCCGACAATGAGCAGTTCTTC
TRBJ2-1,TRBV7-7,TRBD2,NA,CASSLASGGHYNEQFF,TGTGCCAGCAGCTTAGCGAGCGGGGGACACTACAATGAGCAGTTCTTC
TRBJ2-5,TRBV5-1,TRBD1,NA,CASSLALDRGVETQYF,TGCGCCAGCAGCTTGGCCTTGGACAGGGGAGTGGAGACCCAGTACTTC
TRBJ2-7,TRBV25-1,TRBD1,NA,CASSESGTGIYEQYF,TGTGCCAGCAGTGAATCCGGGACAGGGATCTACGAGCAGTACTTC
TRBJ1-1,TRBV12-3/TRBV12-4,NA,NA,CASSLGQNTEAFF,TGTGCCAGCAGTTTAGGGCAGAACACTGAAGCTTTCTTT
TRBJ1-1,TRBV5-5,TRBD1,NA,CASSQGARNTEAFF,TGTGCCAGCAGCCAGGGGGCACGGAACACTGAAGCTTTCTTT
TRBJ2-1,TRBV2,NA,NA,CASAAKMNEQFF,TGTGCCAGCGCGGCGAAGATGAATGAGCAGTTCTTC
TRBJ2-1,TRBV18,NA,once,CASSPVTDSYNEQFF,TGTGCCAGCTCACCCGTGACAGACTCCTACAATGAGCAGTTCTTC
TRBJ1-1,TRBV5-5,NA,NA,CASSGEAGLNTEAFF,TGTGCCAGCAGCGGCGAGGCAGGGTTGAACACTGAAGCTTTCTTT
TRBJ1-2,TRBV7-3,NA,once,CASSYTAGASYGYTF,TGTGCCAGCAGCTATACGGCGGGGGCGAGCTATGGCTACACCTTC
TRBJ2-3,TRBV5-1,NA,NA,CASSSEALFSADTQYF,TGCGCCAGCAGCTCGGAGGCCCTTTTTTCGGCAGATACGCAGTATTTT
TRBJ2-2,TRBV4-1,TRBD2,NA,CASSLAPGLAGRTGELFF,TGCGCCAGCAGCCTTGCCCCGGGACTAGCGGGGAGAACCGGGGAGCTGTTTTTT
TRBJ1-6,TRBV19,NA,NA,CATGQNNNSPLHF,TGTGCCACCGGACAGAACAATAATTCACCCCTCCACTTT
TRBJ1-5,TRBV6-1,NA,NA,CASSATPGGGNQPQHF,TGTGCCAGCAGTGCCACTCCGGGGGGCGGCAATCAGCCCCAGCATTTT
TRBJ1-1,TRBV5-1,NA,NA,CASSQGMNTEAFF,TGCGCCAGCAGCCAGGGGATGAACACTGAAGCTTTCTTT
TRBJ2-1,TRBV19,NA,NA,CASSMGQHSYNEQFF,TGTGCCAGTAGTATGGGCCAGCACTCCTACAATGAGCAGTTCTTC
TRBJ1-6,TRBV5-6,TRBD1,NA,CASRYGQGLNSPLHF,TGTGCCAGCAGGTACGGACAGGGGCTGAATTCACCCCTCCACTTT
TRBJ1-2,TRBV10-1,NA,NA,CASSEGANYGYTF,TGCGCCAGCAGTGAAGGGGCTAACTATGGCTACACCTTC
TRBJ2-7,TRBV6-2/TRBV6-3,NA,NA,CASSLSDRFFYEQYF,TGTGCCAGCAGCCTGTCAGACAGGTTCTTCTACGAGCAGTACTTC
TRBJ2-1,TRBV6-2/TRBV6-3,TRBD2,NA,CASSYPGGYNEQFF,TGTGCCAGCAGTTACCCGGGGGGTTACAATGAGCAGTTCTTC
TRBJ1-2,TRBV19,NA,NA,CASSIAGEYGYTF,TGTGCCAGTAGTATAGCGGGAGAGTACGGCTACACCTTC
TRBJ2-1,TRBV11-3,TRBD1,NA,CASRRQGATYNEQFF,TGTGCCAGCAGGAGACAGGGGGCGACCTACAATGAGCAGTTCTTC
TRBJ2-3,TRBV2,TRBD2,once,CASSQRGAGTDTQYF,TGTGCCAGCAGCCAGCGGGGGGCCGGCACAGATACGCAGTATTTT
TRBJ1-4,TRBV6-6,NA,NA,CASSANTELFF,TGTGCCAGCAGTGCTAACACAGAACTGTTTTTT
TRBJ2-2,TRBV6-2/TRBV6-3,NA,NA,CASSQAVLGELFF,TGTGCCAGCAGTCAAGCGGTCCTGGGGGAGCTGTTTTTT
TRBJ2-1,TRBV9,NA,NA,CASSVAQHNEQFF,TGTGCCAGCAGCGTAGCACAGCACAATGAGCAGTTCTTC
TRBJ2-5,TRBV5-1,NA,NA,CASSLVRRGETQYF,TGCGCCAGCAGCTTGGTTCGTCGGGGAGAGACCCAGTACTTC
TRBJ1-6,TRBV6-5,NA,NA,CASSYSWTGDNSPLHF,TGTGCCAGCAGTTACTCCTGGACGGGAGATAATTCACCCCTCCACTTT
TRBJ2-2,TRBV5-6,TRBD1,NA,CASSSQYRDRGNTGELFF,TGTGCCAGCAGCTCCCAATACCGGGACAGGGGTAACACCGGGGAGCTGTTTTTT
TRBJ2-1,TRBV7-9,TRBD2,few,CASCSSGSLYNEQFF,TGTGCCAGCTGCTCAAGCGGGAGTTTGTACAATGAGCAGTTCTTC
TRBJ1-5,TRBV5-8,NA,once,CASSLGALAVSNQPQHF,TGTGCCAGCAGCTTGGGGGCTTTGGCAGTTAGCAATCAGCCCCAGCATTTT
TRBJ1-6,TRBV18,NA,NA,CASSPGTGNYSPLHF,TGTGCCAGCTCACCAGGAACAGGGAATTATTCACCCCTCCACTTT
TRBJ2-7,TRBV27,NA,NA,CASSPGQYEQYF,TGTGCCAGCAGTCCCGGACAGTACGAGCAGTACTTC
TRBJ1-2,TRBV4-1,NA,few,CASSHAQVYGYTF,TGCGCCAGCAGCCATGCCCAGGTCTATGGCTACACCTTC
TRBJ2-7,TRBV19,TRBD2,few,CASSIRGGPHEQYF,TGTGCCAGTAGTATCCGGGGAGGGCCCCACGAGCAGTACTTC
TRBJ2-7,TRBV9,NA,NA,CASSGPQGTSYEQYF,TGTGCCAGCAGCGGCCCACAGGGGACTTCCTACGAGCAGTACTTC
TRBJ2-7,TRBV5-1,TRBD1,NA,CASSWDRGASYEQYF,TGCGCCAGCAGCTGGGACAGGGGGGCATCCTACGAGCAGTACTTC
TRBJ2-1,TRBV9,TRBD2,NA,CASSVVAGINNEQFF,TGTGCCAGCAGCGTAGTAGCGGGGATAAACAATGAGCAGTTCTTC
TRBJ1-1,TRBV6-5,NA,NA,CASSPGTMRHTEAFF,TGTGCCAGCAGCCCCGGGACAATGAGACACACTGAAGCTTTCTTT
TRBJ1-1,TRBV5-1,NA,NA,CASSGGRTQNTEAFF,TGCGCCAGCAGCGGCGGCCGGACACAGAACACTGAAGCTTTCTTT
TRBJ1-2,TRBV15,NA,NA,CATSSSLTGPNPYGYTF,TGTGCCACCAGCAGTTCCCTCACAGGGCCGAACCCCTATGGCTACACCTTC
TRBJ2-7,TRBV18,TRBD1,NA,CASSTGTGTGYEQYF,TGTGCCAGCTCAACCGGGACAGGGACTGGTTACGAGCAGTACTTC
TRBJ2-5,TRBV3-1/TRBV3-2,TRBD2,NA,CASSQGTSGGYRETQYF,TGTGCCAGCAGCCAAGGGACTAGCGGGGGGTATAGGGAGACCCAGTACTTC
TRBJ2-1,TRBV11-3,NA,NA,CASSEDRSTYNEQFF,TGTGCCAGCAGCGAAGACAGGTCGACCTACAATGAGCAGTTCTTC
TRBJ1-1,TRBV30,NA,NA,CAWRRTAEAFF,TGTGCCTGGAGGCGGACAGCTGAAGCTTTCTTT